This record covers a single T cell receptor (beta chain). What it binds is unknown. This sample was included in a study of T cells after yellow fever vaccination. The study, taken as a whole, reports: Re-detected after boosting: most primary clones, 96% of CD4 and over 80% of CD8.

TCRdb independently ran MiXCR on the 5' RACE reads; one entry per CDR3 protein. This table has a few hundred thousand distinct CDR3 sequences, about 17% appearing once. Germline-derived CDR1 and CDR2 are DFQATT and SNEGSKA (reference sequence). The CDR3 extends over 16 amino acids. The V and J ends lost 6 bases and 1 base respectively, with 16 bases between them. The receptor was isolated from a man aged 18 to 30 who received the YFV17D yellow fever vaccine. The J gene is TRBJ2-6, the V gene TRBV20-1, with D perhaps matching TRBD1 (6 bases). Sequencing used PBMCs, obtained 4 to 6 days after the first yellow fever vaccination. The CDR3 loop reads CSATLGGRSGANVLTF. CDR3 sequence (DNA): TGCAGTGCAACCTTAGGGGGAAGATCTGGGGCCAACGTCCTGACTTTC.